These 20 T cell receptor beta chains came from one sample sequenced in a study of T cell responses to AZD1222 COVID-19 vaccine. Assay used: immunoSEQ multiplex PCR; TCRdb lists only in-frame clones, some missing. The sample lists roughly 150,000 clones; around 90% were seen once. The specimen comprised peripheral blood, sampled on day 0 of AZD1222 vaccination. The receptors originated from an adult in good health.

Here the CDR3 reads CASSSEIGTGGGSRTEAFF. CDR3 sequence (DNA): TGTGCCAGCAGCTCCGAGATAGGGACAGGGGGCGGTTCGAGGACTGAAGCTTTCTTT. The chain joins TRBV9 to TRBJ1-1; TRBD1 matches at 12 bases. The CDR3 has 19 residues. Trimming took 4 bases from V and 5 from J; bases not matched to a gene: 18. The germline CDR1 and CDR2 sequences are SGDLS and YYNGEE.

The rearrangement uses TRBV5-4 and TRBJ2-5; 10 bases agree with TRBD2. Germline V gene sequence: CDR1 SGHNT, CDR2 YYREEE (reference sequence). The CDR3 loop spans 13 amino acids. The V and J ends lost 3 bases and 5 bases, in that order; junction bases with no gene match: 1. Written as DNA, the CDR3 is TGTGCCAGCAGCTCTAGCGGGAGTGAGACCCAGTACTTC. It specifies CASSSSGSETQYF.

This clone showed up just a few times. This sequence joins TRBV15 and TRBJ2-7; the match to TRBD2 covers 14 bases. There are 17 residues in the CDR3. The junction had 6 bases not matched to a gene; V was cut back by 1 base and J by 4 bases. Germline assignment: CDR1 LNHNV and CDR2 YYDKDF (reference sequence). CDR3 bases: TGTGCCACCAGCAGAGCAGAAGGACTAGCGGGAGGATACGAGCAGTACTTC. The encoded protein is CATSRAEGLAGGYEQYF.

The V call is TRBV5-8, the J call TRBJ1-5, with a weak D call TRBD1 (6 bases). The CDR3 runs 16 residues. The germline CDR1 and CDR2 sequences are SGHTS and YDEGEE. V dropped 4 bases and J dropped 4 bases, with 18 bases sitting between them. This chain's CDR3 is CASSRDMGGVNQPQHF. The CDR3, as DNA: TGTGCCAGCAGCCGTGATATGGGGGGCGTGAATCAGCCCCAGCATTTT.

In the case of this clone: A read error may account for a junction end that differs from germline. V gene TRBV4-2 combines with J gene TRBJ2-5, with D perhaps TRBD1 (5 bases). Germline loops: CDR1 LGHNA, CDR2 YNFKEQ. The CDR3 covers 12 residues. The CDR3 DNA follows: TGTGCCAGCAGCCAAGTTACAGGAGTTCTCCACTTC. Its translation is CASSQVTGVLHF.

The rearrangement links TRBV14 to TRBJ2-1; 11 nucleotides match TRBD2. This CDR3 has 17 amino acids. J was trimmed by 3 bases and V by 4 bases; bases with no gene match: 8. From germline, CDR1 is SGHDN and CDR2 FVKESK. CDR3 in DNA: TGTGCCAGCAGCCTAATCCTAGCGGGAGGCCTCTACAATGAGCAGTTCTTC. This codes for CASSLILAGGLYNEQFF. The variable domain in full, completed from reference TRBV14 and TRBJ2-1, reads EAGVTQFPSHSVIEKGQTVTLRCDPISGHDNLYWYRRVMGKEIKFLLHFVKESKQDESGMPNNRFLAERTGGTYSTLKVQPAELEDSGVYFCASSLILAGGLYNEQFFGPGTRLTVL.

The chain couples TRBV27 to TRBJ1-2; D not certain. Germline CDR1 is MNHEY and CDR2 is SMNVEV (reference sequence). V lost 7 bases and J 1 base, leaving 10 bases between the germline ends. CDR3 length: 13 residues. The CDR3 protein is CASKGYNNYGYTF. In DNA, the CDR3 is TGTGCCAGCAAAGGTTATAATAACTATGGCTACACCTTC.

This clone was seen ten or more times. This rearrangement joins TRBV4-1 to TRBJ2-1, with 11 nucleotides matching TRBD2. Unmatched junction bases numbered 8, after V lost 4 bases and J lost 0 bases. CDR3 length equals 18 residues. From germline, CDR1 is MGHRA and CDR2 YSYEKL. This CDR3 is CASSRTGTSGSSYNEQFF. The CDR3 bases are TGCGCCAGCAGCCGGACCGGGACTAGCGGCAGCTCCTACAATGAGCAGTTCTTC.

This clone showed up just once. The chain is built from TRBV14 and TRBJ1-5; D remains unclear. Germline V gene lookup returns CDR1 SGHDN and CDR2 FVKESK. This CDR3 is built from 22 residues. With 3 bases removed from V and 0 bases from J, the gap between germline ends came to 30 bases. In DNA, the CDR3 is TGTGCCAGCAGCCACCCGCGGTGCGGGGAGGATCGAGTATTATATAGCAATCAGCCCCAGCATTTT. Protein: CASSHPRCGEDRVLYSNQPQHF.

CDR3 residues: CASSFNVLTPQHF. CDR3 nucleotide sequence: TGTGCCAGCAGTTTCAACGTTTTAACGCCCCAGCATTTT. V gene TRBV27 combines with J gene TRBJ1-5; D gene uncertain. The germline V gene encodes CDR1 MNHEY and CDR2 SMNVEV (reference sequence). The CDR3 extends over 13 amino acids. V gave up 3 bases and J gave up 9 bases, with 12 bases separating them.

The rearrangement links TRBV19 to TRBJ1-5; D is ambiguous. V was pared by 6 bases and J by 2 bases, with 17 bases between. CDR3 size: 16 residues. Germline CDR1 and CDR2: LNHDA and SQIVND (reference sequence). This CDR3 reads CASRATMGLGNQPQHF. DNA of the CDR3: TGTGCCAGTAGAGCGACGATGGGTCTCGGCAATCAGCCCCAGCATTTT. Full variable domain (outside the CDR3, taken from reference TRBV19 and TRBJ1-5): DGGITQSPKYLFRKEGQNVTLSCEQNLNHDAMYWYRQDPGQGLRLIYYSQIVNDFQKGDIAEGYSVSREKKESFPLTVTSAQKNPTAFYLCASRATMGLGNQPQHFGDGTRLSIL.

V gene TRBV6-5 combines with J gene TRBJ2-6, with D hard to call. The CDR3 loop spans 15 amino acids. Germline V lookup: CDR1 MNHEY, CDR2 SVGAGI. V lost 8 bases, J lost 0 bases, and 11 bases lay in between. The DNA of the CDR3 is TGTGCCAGCGAGGCCCAGCGCTCTGGGGCCAACGTCCTGACTTTC. It translates to CASEAQRSGANVLTF.

V usage is TRBV7-8 and J usage is TRBJ1-5, with a possible D match to TRBD1 (5 bases). This CDR3 region has 13 residues. V was trimmed by 2 bases and J by 7 bases, leaving 9 bases between them. Germline V lookup: CDR1 SGHVS, CDR2 FQNEAQ. The CDR3 sequence is CASSLQGRQPQHF. CDR3 DNA sequence: TGTGCCAGCAGCTTACAGGGTCGGCAGCCCCAGCATTTT.

This chain uses TRBV27 with TRBJ2-1; 8 nucleotides agree with TRBD2. Germline trimming cut 6 bases from V and 7 bases from J; bases unmatched to any gene: 11. The CDR3 has 15 residues. The germline V gene encodes CDR1 MNHEY and CDR2 SMNVEV (reference sequence). The CDR3 protein is CASSDGTREVNEQFF. CDR3 nucleotides: TGTGCCAGCAGCGATGGGACTAGAGAGGTGAATGAGCAGTTCTTC.

V usage is TRBV19 and J usage is TRBJ1-2; tentative D call: TRBD1 (6 bases). Trimming cost V 7 bases and J 2 bases, with 17 bases left between them. The CDR3 is 15 residues long. The germline gives CDR1 LNHDA, CDR2 SQIVND (reference sequence). DNA for the CDR3: TGTGCCAGTACCCTGCAGGGGCAGGGGAACTATGGCTACACCTTC. It is translated as CASTLQGQGNYGYTF.

The J gene is TRBJ2-2, the V gene TRBV18; D is ambiguous. The CDR3 extends over 15 amino acids. V lost 3 bases and J lost 0, with 8 bases in between. The germline gives CDR1 KGHSH, CDR2 LQKENI. CDR3 sequence: CASSPRASNTGELFF. The CDR3, as DNA: TGTGCCAGCTCACCCCGGGCCTCGAACACCGGGGAGCTGTTTTTT.

The gene calls are TRBV5-5 and TRBJ1-5; 7 nucleotides agree with TRBD1. The CDR3 loop spans 14 amino acids. The V segment lost 4 bases and the J segment 5 bases; nucleotides outside the gene matches: 6. Germline CDR1 and CDR2: SGHKS and YYEKEE (reference sequence). The CDR3 DNA sequence: TGTGCCAGCAGCGGAATTACAGGGGATCAGCCCCAGCATTTT. Translating it yields CASSGITGDQPQHF.

This chain uses TRBV5-1 with TRBJ1-3, with unresolved D. Trimming removed 4 bases at V and 2 bases at J, with 7 bases between. The CDR3 is 13 residues long. CDR1 and CDR2 from the germline V gene are SGHRS and YFSETQ. The CDR3 reads CASSRDTGNTIYF. CDR3 in DNA: TGCGCCAGCAGCCGAGACACTGGAAACACCATATATTTT.

V and J are TRBV9 and TRBJ2-5; D is perhaps TRBD2 (5 bases). Deletions cut 4 bases from V and 4 bases from J, with 11 bases between. Germline loops: CDR1 SGDLS, CDR2 YYNGEE. This CDR3 contains 13 residues. CDR3 sequence (DNA): TGTGCCAGCAGCCCGGGGATGTTAGAGACCCAGTACTTC. Its translation is CASSPGMLETQYF.

The chain recombines TRBV13 with TRBJ1-3; tentatively, D is TRBD1 (6 bases). The CDR3 is made up of 14 amino acids. The V and J ends lost 5 bases and 3 bases respectively, with 11 bases between them. Per the germline V gene, CDR1 is PRHDT and CDR2 is FYEKMQ (reference sequence). The CDR3 spells CASSTQGLGNTIYF. In DNA, the CDR3 is TGTGCCAGCAGCACACAGGGCCTTGGAAACACCATATATTTT.